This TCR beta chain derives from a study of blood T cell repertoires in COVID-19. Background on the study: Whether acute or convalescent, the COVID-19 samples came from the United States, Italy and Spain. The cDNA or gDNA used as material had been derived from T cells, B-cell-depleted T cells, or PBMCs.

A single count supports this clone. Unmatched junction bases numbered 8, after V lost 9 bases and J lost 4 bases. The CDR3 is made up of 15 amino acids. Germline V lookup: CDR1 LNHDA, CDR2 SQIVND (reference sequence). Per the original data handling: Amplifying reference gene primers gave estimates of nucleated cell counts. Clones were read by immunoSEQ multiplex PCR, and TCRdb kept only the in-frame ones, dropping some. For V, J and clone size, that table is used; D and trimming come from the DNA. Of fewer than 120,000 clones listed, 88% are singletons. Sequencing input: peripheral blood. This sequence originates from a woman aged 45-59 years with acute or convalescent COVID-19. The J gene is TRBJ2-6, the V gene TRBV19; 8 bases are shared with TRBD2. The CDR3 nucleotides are TGTGCCAGCGAGGCGGGGGGACTGGGGGCCAACGTCCTGACTTTC. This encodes CASEAGGLGANVLTF.